What follows are 23 T cell receptor beta chains derived from one specimen sequenced in a study of cytomegalovirus exposure and HLA in healthy donors. With 60 Vbeta and 13 Jbeta primers, the PCR was carried out. Repertoires were generated with immunoSEQ multiplex PCR, while TCRdb's copy carries only in-frame clones and drops some. The sample shows about 160,000 clones, 60% to 80% of them seen only once. The specimen sequenced was PBMCs. These receptors were taken from a woman in her fifties or sixties in good health and CMV-seropositive.

The chain has TRBV19 and TRBJ2-3; perhaps TRBD1 as D (6 bases). With 5 bases removed from V and 5 bases from J, the gap between germline ends came to 17 bases. Germline V lookup: CDR1 LNHDA, CDR2 SQIVND (reference sequence). The CDR3 is 15 amino acids. The CDR3: CASSLSPTRGDTQYF. CDR3 in DNA: TGTGCCAGTAGTCTAAGCCCGACCAGGGGAGATACGCAGTATTTT.

The V gene is TRBV27, the J gene TRBJ2-3; maybe TRBD2 (6 bases). Looked up from germline, CDR1 is MNHEY and CDR2 is SMNVEV (reference sequence). This CDR3 contains 16 residues. Trimming took off 0 bases at V and 0 bases at J, with 10 bases between the two ends. The CDR3 loop reads CASSLSLADSTDTQYF. CDR3 nucleotides: TGTGCCAGCAGTTTATCCTTAGCGGATAGCACAGATACGCAGTATTTT.

The rearrangement uses TRBV18 and TRBJ2-7; 9 bases map to TRBD1. This CDR3 spans 14 amino acids. Unmatched junction bases numbered 2, after V lost 4 bases and J lost 1 base. Germline values: CDR1 KGHSH, CDR2 LQKENI. DNA for the CDR3: TGTGCCAGCTCACTTGGGACAGGGTCCTACGAGCAGTACTTC. This codes for CASSLGTGSYEQYF.

This clone was counted once. This chain links TRBV5-4 with TRBJ2-3; TRBD2 might be the D (6 bases). The V end lost 2 bases, the J end lost 0 bases, and 13 bases lay between the germline ends. This CDR3 contains 16 residues. The germline V gene encodes CDR1 SGHNT and CDR2 YYREEE (reference sequence). In DNA, the CDR3 is TGTGCCAGCAGCTTTAGACTAGAGACTAGCACAGATACGCAGTATTTT. Amino acid sequence: CASSFRLETSTDTQYF. Looking up the rest from reference TRBV5-4 and TRBJ2-3 gives the full variable domain: ETGVTQSPTHLIKTRGQQVTLRCSSQSGHNTVSWYQQALGQGPQFIFQYYREEENGRGNFPPRFSGLQFPNYSSELNVNALELDDSALYLCASSFRLETSTDTQYFGPGTRLTVL.

The count of this clone is one. Relative to the germline gene, one junction end is altered; a read error may explain this. V and J are TRBV6-5 and TRBJ1-2; D may be TRBD1 (5 bases). The CDR3 consists of 15 residues. Germline V gene lookup returns CDR1 MNHEY and CDR2 SVGAGI. The CDR3, as DNA: TGTGCCAGCAGTAACTCAGGCGGGGGAGGCTATGGCTACACCTTC. Translating it yields CASSNSGGGGYGYTF.

The chain combines TRBV7-2 with TRBJ2-7, with 10 nucleotides matching TRBD1. The CDR3 has 15 residues. Germline assignment: CDR1 SGHTA and CDR2 FQGNSA. V lost 0 bases, J lost 3 bases, and 2 bases stayed unmatched. The CDR3: CASSLAGTGVYEQYF. The CDR3 region has the DNA TGTGCCAGCAGCTTAGCGGGGACAGGGGTCTACGAGCAGTACTTC.

The V call is TRBV19, the J call TRBJ2-1; 7 nucleotides agree with TRBD2. Trimming removed 1 base from V and 0 bases from J; junction bases left unmatched: 0. CDR3 size: 15 residues. CDR1 and CDR2 from the germline V gene are LNHDA and SQIVND (reference sequence). This CDR3 is CASSIAGGSYNEQFF. CDR3 nucleotide sequence: TGTGCCAGTAGTATAGCGGGGGGCTCCTACAATGAGCAGTTCTTC.

The chain recombines TRBV5-1 with TRBJ1-2, with TRBD1 as a possible D gene (5 bases). Germline V gives CDR1 SGHRS, CDR2 YFSETQ. V was cut by 7 bases and J by 0 bases, with 19 bases left in between. The CDR3 length is 16 residues. CDR3 loop: CASHGGGGAANYGYTF. In DNA form, the CDR3 reads TGCGCCAGCCACGGGGGTGGTGGGGCGGCTAACTATGGCTACACCTTC.

This chain links TRBV7-9 with TRBJ2-2, with D possibly matching TRBD2 (5 bases). Germline values: CDR1 SEHNR, CDR2 FQNEAQ (reference sequence). This CDR3 is built from 14 residues. The V end was cut by 5 bases, the J end by 7 bases, with 14 bases between. The CDR3 nucleotides read TGTGCCAGCAGCCCGTTACTAGTTGGCGGGGAGCTGTTTTTT. It encodes CASSPLLVGGELFF.

This rearrangement joins TRBV27 to TRBJ1-2; 9 bases match TRBD1. Looked up from germline, CDR1 is MNHEY and CDR2 is SMNVEV (reference sequence). The CDR3 covers 13 residues. V lost 3 bases to trimming and J lost 9 bases; unmatched junction nucleotides: 5. CDR3 in DNA: TGTGCCAGCAGTTTGGGACAGGGTCTAAGCTACACCTTC. As protein: CASSLGQGLSYTF.

This rearrangement joins TRBV2 to TRBJ1-5; 7 bases agree with TRBD1. CDR3 length equals 13 residues. Germline V gives CDR1 SNHLY, CDR2 FYNNEI. V was clipped by 5 bases and J by 6 bases; unmatched bases: 4. DNA for the CDR3: TGTGCCAGCAGTAAACAGGGGAGTCAGCCCCAGCATTTT. The encoded protein is CASSKQGSQPQHF. The whole variable domain, remainder taken from reference TRBV2 and TRBJ1-5, is EPEVTQTPSHQVTQMGQEVILRCVPISNHLYFYWYRQILGQKVEFLVSFYNNEISEKSEIFDDQFSVERPDGSNFTLKIRSTKLEDSAMYFCASSKQGSQPQHFGDGTRLSIL.

The V call is TRBV5-1, the J call TRBJ1-6; 8 bases agree with TRBD1. The V segment lost 4 bases and the J segment 7 bases; nucleotides outside the gene matches: 4. Looked up from germline, CDR1 is SGHRS and CDR2 is YFSETQ. CDR3 size: 14 residues. CDR3 nucleotides: TGCGCCAGCAGCATTGGACAGGGCAATTCACCCCTCCACTTT. Protein product: CASSIGQGNSPLHF.

In this sample, this clone turned up once. This sequence joins TRBV9 and TRBJ2-3; 9 bases agree with TRBD1. The J segment lost 1 base and the V segment lost 0 bases, leaving 0 bases of the junction unmatched. This CDR3 has 15 residues. Germline values: CDR1 SGDLS, CDR2 YYNGEE. This chain's CDR3 is CASSVGTGGTDTQYF. CDR3 sequence (DNA): TGTGCCAGCAGCGTAGGGACAGGGGGCACAGATACGCAGTATTTT.

The chain has TRBV9 and TRBJ2-3, with 7 nucleotides matching TRBD2. V shed 4 bases, J shed 4 bases, and the junction held 9 bases outside the gene matches. Germline CDR1 and CDR2: SGDLS and YYNGEE. This CDR3 is 15 amino acids long. CDR3 amino acids: CASSRRSGGADTQYF. The CDR3 nucleotides are TGTGCCAGCAGCCGTAGATCGGGAGGAGCAGATACGCAGTATTTT.

The chain combines TRBV7-9 with TRBJ1-3; D is unclear. CDR1 SEHNR and CDR2 FQNEAQ come from the germline V gene (reference sequence). The V gene lost 3 bases and the J gene lost 0 bases, with 12 bases spanning the gap. The CDR3 is 16 residues long. CDR3: CASSFRGRDSGNTIYF. DNA of the CDR3: TGTGCCAGCAGCTTCCGGGGAAGGGACTCTGGAAACACCATATATTTT.

V and J are TRBV7-3 and TRBJ2-3, with TRBD1 matching over 8 bases. Germline-derived CDR1 and CDR2 are SGHTA and FQGTGA. The CDR3 is 14 amino acids. V was clipped by 5 bases and J by 4 bases; unmatched bases: 5. The CDR3 DNA is TGTGCCAGCAGCACCAGGGGGCCCGCAGATACGCAGTATTTT. Amino acids: CASSTRGPADTQYF.

The chain recombines TRBV29-1 with TRBJ1-2, with 9 bases fitting TRBD1. V shed 7 bases, J shed 8 bases, and the junction held 11 bases outside the gene matches. CDR3 length: 13 amino acids. In germline, CDR1 is SQVTM, CDR2 ANQGSEA. CDR3 protein: CSALDPGQGGYTF. For the CDR3, the DNA is TGCAGCGCCCTCGACCCGGGACAGGGCGGCTACACCTTC.

CDR3 bases: TGTGCCAGCAGCTTGAGAGCCTACGAGCAGTACTTC. Translation gives CASSLRAYEQYF. The V gene is TRBV5-6, the J gene TRBJ2-7; D uncertain. In germline, CDR1 is SGHDT, CDR2 YYEEEE. The CDR3 covers 12 residues. V lost 1 base and J lost 2, with 4 bases in between.

V gene TRBV10-3 combines with J gene TRBJ1-2, with 8 bases lining up with TRBD1. Germline lookup yields CDR1 ENHRY and CDR2 SYGVKD. This CDR3 is built from 11 residues. After removal of 3 bases from V and 12 bases from J, the junction contained 3 bases not matched to a gene. The chain's CDR3 is CAISEGRGHTF. DNA of the CDR3: TGTGCCATCAGTGAAGGCAGGGGGCACACCTTC.

The chain carries TRBV5-4 and TRBJ2-5, with a possible D match to TRBD2 (6 bases). Germline V gives CDR1 SGHNT, CDR2 YYREEE (reference sequence). The CDR3 covers 16 residues. Trimming removed 0 bases at V and 9 bases at J, with 21 bases between. The CDR3 reads CASSLDSSSSWGAQYF. CDR3 bases: TGTGCCAGCAGCTTGGACAGTAGTTCGAGCTGGGGGGCCCAGTACTTC.

The J gene is TRBJ1-2, the V gene TRBV28; D perhaps matches TRBD1 (6 bases). The germline V and J ends were trimmed by 5 bases and 5 bases, with 24 bases remaining between them. The germline V gene encodes CDR1 MDHEN and CDR2 SYDVKM. The CDR3 contains 17 residues. The CDR3 DNA reads as TGTGCCAGCAGTCCCCTCTCGGGGGGCCGATTAGGTTATGGCTACACCTTC. The encoded protein is CASSPLSGGRLGYGYTF.

The rearrangement links TRBV7-2 to TRBJ1-6; 10 bases are a match to TRBD1. This CDR3 is built from 15 residues. Trimming at V came to 1 base and at J to 10 bases, leaving 4 bases not matched to a gene. CDR1 and CDR2 (germline): SGHTA, FQGNSA. The CDR3 spells CASSLVGTGESPLHF. CDR3 sequence (DNA): TGTGCCAGCAGCTTAGTTGGGACAGGGGAATCACCCCTCCACTTT.

The chain recombines TRBV5-3 with TRBJ1-2; 8 bases are a match to TRBD1. TRBV5-3 is designated an ORF whose function remains uncertain. CDR3 length: 15 residues. The V and J ends lost 4 bases and 5 bases, in that order; junction bases with no gene match: 10. Here the CDR3 reads CARSPGDRPRYGYTF. Here the CDR3 DNA reads TGTGCCAGAAGCCCCGGGGACAGGCCCCGATATGGCTACACCTTC.